The rows below give T cell receptor beta chains drawn from one sample of a study of glioma-infiltrating T cells. MiXCR, run by TCRdb on the multiplex PCR reads, gives a single entry per CDR3 protein. The sample contains under 200,000 distinct CDR3 sequences, around 40% of which appear only once. Specimen: glioma tissue, nonneoplastic brain tissue, or PBMCs (not recorded which). The receptors were sampled from a human donor with low-grade glioma or glioblastoma, undergoing nonglioma brain surgery, or in good health (not recorded which). CDR3s include the opening cysteine and the closing phenylalanine or tryptophan. Each record gives: J gene, clone size, V gene, D gene, CDR3 protein, CDR3 DNA. The D gene is left open where the match is weak. Part of the rows lack a size; the others show once, few, many or a class for expanded clones.

j_call: TRBJ2-2; clone_size: .; v_call: TRBV2; d_call: .; cdr3_aa: CASSLTSPSNTGELFF; cdr3_nt: TGTGCCAGCAGTCTAACTAGCCCTTCGAACACCGGGGAGCTGTTTTTT
j_call: TRBJ2-1; clone_size: many; v_call: TRBV20-1; d_call: .; cdr3_aa: CSARGRGYNEQFF; cdr3_nt: TGCAGTGCTAGAGGGAGGGGGTACAATGAGCAGTTCTTC
j_call: TRBJ1-5; clone_size: many; v_call: TRBV19; d_call: .; cdr3_aa: CASSIRVMEQPQHF; cdr3_nt: TGTGCCAGTAGTATCAGGGTGATGGAACAGCCCCAGCATTTT
j_call: TRBJ2-7; clone_size: .; v_call: TRBV5-1; d_call: .; cdr3_aa: CASKEGTLISYEQYF; cdr3_nt: TGCGCCAGCAAAGAGGGGACCTTAATCTCCTACGAGCAGTACTTC
j_call: TRBJ2-1; clone_size: .; v_call: TRBV11-2; d_call: TRBD2; cdr3_aa: CASRWAGTRVNEQFF; cdr3_nt: TGTGCCAGCAGGTGGGCAGGGACTAGGGTTAATGAGCAGTTCTTC
j_call: TRBJ1-6; clone_size: many; v_call: TRBV6-1; d_call: .; cdr3_aa: CASSYSPGPDSPLHF; cdr3_nt: TGTGCCAGCAGTTATTCCCCAGGTCCAGATTCACCCCTCCACTTT
j_call: TRBJ2-5; clone_size: .; v_call: TRBV28; d_call: .; cdr3_aa: CARSPRQKYQETQYF; cdr3_nt: TGTGCCAGGAGTCCCCGACAGAAGTACCAAGAGACACAGTACTTC
j_call: TRBJ2-1; clone_size: many; v_call: TRBV28; d_call: .; cdr3_aa: CASSLGGRNEQFF; cdr3_nt: TGTGCCAGCAGTTTGGGGGGGCGGAATGAGCAGTTCTTC
j_call: TRBJ2-3; clone_size: .; v_call: TRBV28; d_call: .; cdr3_aa: CASSSQGSSTDTQYF; cdr3_nt: TGTGCCAGCAGTTCTCAGGGGTCCTCCACAGATACGCAGTATTTT
j_call: TRBJ2-7; clone_size: .; v_call: TRBV6-2/TRBV6-3; d_call: TRBD2; cdr3_aa: CASRTGTSGSLEQYF; cdr3_nt: TGTGCCAGCAGAACGGGGACTAGCGGGAGTTTGGAGCAGTACTTC
j_call: TRBJ1-2; clone_size: many; v_call: TRBV28; d_call: .; cdr3_aa: CASRGAGATFYGYTF; cdr3_nt: TGTGCCAGCAGGGGGGCGGGGGCAACCTTCTATGGCTACACCTTC